A single TCR beta chain is shown here with its context. Individuals aged about 18 to 89 years were recruited from 24 US areas. Participants in the exposed group had met a COVID-19 case in the 2 weeks before joining the study. The data belong to a study of blood T cell repertoires in COVID-19. As for the study in general: The analysed material was cDNA or gDNA that came from T cells, B-cell-depleted T cells, or PBMCs.

Original processing methods: Nucleated cell counts were estimated from reference gene primer amplification. Repertoires were generated with immunoSEQ multiplex PCR, while TCRdb's copy carries only in-frame clones and drops some. The D gene and trimming were derived from the DNA, and the V and J assignments and clone size from that table. The sample holds over 250,000 clones, 82% seen once. J gave up 9 bases and V 7 bases, and 3 bases lay outside the gene matches. The CDR3 loop spans 11 amino acids. The V gene's germline CDR1 is MNHEY and CDR2 SMNVEV (reference sequence). The specimen was PBMCs or T cells enriched from blood (not recorded which). This TCR was recovered from a man in his forties or fifties who had been exposed to COVID-19. The chain employs TRBV27 and TRBJ2-1, with 7 bases that match TRBD2. As DNA, the CDR3 is TGTGCCAGCACTGCGGGAGCTGAGCAGTTCTTC. It yields the protein CASTAGAEQFF.